This T cell receptor beta chain was documented in a study of graft-versus-host responses after intestinal transplantation (dated by TCRdb to the early 2020s). As for the study more broadly: The transplants that recipients got were multivisceral, liver-intestinal, or isolated intestinal. Every recipient was given anti-thymocyte globulin induction, then maintenance tacrolimus and steroids for roughly 3 years. Graft-versus-host and host-versus-graft alloreactive T cell clones were tracked in the graft, circulation and bone marrow after intestinal transplantation using bulk TCR-beta CDR3 sequencing. Alloreactive clones were identified by sequencing pre-transplant mixed lymphocyte reaction products and comparing them with unstimulated pre-transplant donor and recipient T cells. Of the 20 to 25 intestinal transplant recipients enrolled in the cohort, one of whom was a retransplant, a few patients without pretransplant specimens were excluded. A peak of at least 4% donor T cells among recipient peripheral blood mononuclear cells was the definition used for donor T cell macrochimerism. Rather than being sequenced by the commercial service, samples from three later patients were sequenced in-house on an Illumina MiSeq and processed with MiXCR.

According to the germline V gene, CDR1 reads SGHTA and CDR2 reads FQGNSA. The CDR3 covers 15 residues, taking in both the cysteine and the phenylalanine. Only the CDR3 DNA is retained, 45 bases long and in frame from the first base. V is clipped by 5 bases and J by 0 bases, and the sequence between their germline boundaries is 8 bases long. The library came from the immunoSEQ multiplex PCR assay. For most patients, high-throughput TCR-beta CDR3 sequencing of genomic DNA was performed by Adaptive Biotechnologies. On the authors' methods: Adaptive's ImmunoSEQ software supplied the TCR sequencing data for roughly 17 patients, while MiXCR and VDJtools were used to process a few other patients. CDR3 nucleotide sequences shared by donor and recipient were removed because the origin of these sequences could not be assigned. To count as alloreactive, a clone needed at least 2-fold expansion over unstimulated cells and a minimum CFSE-low frequency of 0.002% (template counts) or 0.001% (read counts). Mappable clones were those detected in sequenced pre-transplant spleen, lymph node, or MLR CFSE-low populations of the donor or recipient. The cumulative frequency of alloreactive clones was calculated as a percentage of all sequences, weighted by copy number. TCRdb stores this immuneACCESS table with in-frame sequences only. Part of the clones is absent; in the studies checked, under half of the shortfall reflects unresolved V genes, and no reason is known for the rest. Clonal size and the V and J genes are those of that table, whereas D and trimming came from the DNA. Counted in this sample were more than 3,500 clones; about 80% of them appeared once. The ten largest clonotypes hold about 7% of the sample.

Comments on this clone: Its antigen specificity is not known. No base quality values were provided; no much bigger clone lies one nucleotide off.

Intraepithelial and lamina propria lymphocytes were isolated from graft specimens using dithiothreitol, EDTA incubations and collagenase D digestion. Bulk TCR-beta sequencing was performed on serial intestinal graft biopsy specimens collected as late as 600 days after transplant. Paper-wide results and their limitations: GvH clones were detected in recipient bone marrow, and some of these GvH clones were observed earlier in ileal mucosa or blood, consistent with an intestinal mucosal origin. Conclusions were limited by the relatively low number and heterogeneity of intestinal transplant patients. High GvH to HvG T cell clonal ratios were observed in the allografts of patients with donor T cell macrochimerism. Early after transplant, peak levels of circulating GvH clones were found to be associated with declines in HvG clones.

Sequenced material: ileum tissue, taken 9 days after transplant. The receptor was derived from a human patient who received an intestinal transplant, so some T cells may come from the graft donor. Recombination connected TRBV7-2 to TRBJ2-6; a tentative D call is TRBD1 (6 bases match). CDR3 sequence: CASSRDISGANVLTF. The DNA is as follows: TGTGCCAGCAGCCGGGACATCTCTGGGGCCAACGTCCTGACTTTC.